This record looks at one T cell receptor (beta chain) sequence and its context. Original data processing: Nucleated cell counts were estimated from reference gene primer amplification. Data came from immunoSEQ multiplex PCR; TCRdb stores just in-frame clones and leaves some out. V and J calls and clone size are as listed in that table; D and trimming were resolved from the DNA. The data show more than 200,000 clones, with 65% to 90% seen just once and 1.5% to 2% held by the top ten. The record originates from a study of blood T cell repertoires in COVID-19. Germline V gene data show CDR1 as MNHEY and CDR2 as SMNVEV (reference sequence). This CDR3 has 17 residues. V trimming: 4 bases; J trimming: 5 bases; junction bases outside the gene matches: 14.

This clonotype was sampled from a man in his forties who had recovered from COVID-19. The sequenced sample consisted of PBMCs or T cells enriched from blood (not recorded which). The V and J genes are TRBV27 and TRBJ1-2; 9 bases align to TRBD1. Here the CDR3 DNA reads TGTGCCAGCAGTTCAATCAGCGGGACAGGGTGGACTTATGGCTACACCTTC. Translation: CASSSISGTGWTYGYTF.